By share of the sample, the clone carrying this T cell receptor (beta chain) is hyperexpanded. Its matching antigen is unknown. V dropped 6 bases and J dropped 0; count of bases not matched to a gene: 10. CDR1 and CDR2 from the germline V gene are KGHSH and LQKENI. CDR3 length: 16 residues. This entry comes from a study of vaccination and CD4 T cells after COVID-19. Study-level background: Investigators took post-vaccine samples a median roughly 70 days after dose two, within a range of 14 to 241.

Oncomine TCR Beta short-read sequencing was applied to DNA from cultured CD4+ T cells. TCRdb redid the calling of the PCR reads with MiXCR, one entry per CDR3 protein. The table includes approximately 1,300 distinct CDR3 sequences, about 48% detected once. Treatment specified: approximately 9-day PBMC culture with coronavirus spike peptide pools or control peptides (ViraFEST assay). Unexposed donor CD4+ T cells predated the COVID-19 pandemic, collected 2011-2018. Probes of unexposed-donor CD4+ T cells used SARS-CoV-2 S/N and four cold-coronavirus spikes (cells permitting). This chain links TRBV18 with TRBJ2-7; 8 bases are a match to TRBD2. The sample comprised CD4+ T cells from blood, cultured in vitro. The TCR was taken from a human donor in good health. DNA for the CDR3: TGTGCCAGCTCTCCCGGGCTAGCGGGTAGCTCCTACGAGCAGTACTTC. Translation gives CASSPGLAGSSYEQYF.